What follows describes a single T cell receptor beta chain. Trimming removed 6 bases from V and 1 base from J, with 12 bases in between. The length of the CDR3 is 15 residues. Germline V gene data show CDR1 as MDHEN and CDR2 as SYDVKM. The source of the sample is a study of blood T cell repertoires in COVID-19. About the study: Samples taken during acute and convalescent COVID-19 were collected in the United States, Italy and Spain. From T cells, B-cell-depleted T cells, or PBMCs came the material, which was cDNA or gDNA.

As originally analysed: Estimated nucleated cell counts came from reference gene primer amplification. Profiled with immunoSEQ multiplex PCR; TCRdb holds only in-frame clones, not every one. The V and J calls and the clone size are those of that table, but D and trimming were determined from the DNA. The sample yields 55,000 to 65,000 clones, 90% seen once. V gene TRBV28 combines with J gene TRBJ1-4, with D perhaps matching TRBD1 (6 bases). This sequence was found in a human donor with active COVID-19. The donor label of this sample is uncertain. Sequencing input: peripheral blood. The CDR3 sequence is CASRYPRGTNEKLFF. The DNA of the CDR3 is TGTGCCAGCAGGTATCCCAGGGGAACTAATGAAAAACTGTTTTTT.